The clone carrying this TCR beta chain was observed a few times. Its antigen remains unknown. The listed genes are named as in mouse. Read sequence stops 4 residues before the CDR3 end, and the germline J gene provides the missing end. Other DNA sequences of this sample code for an identical CDR3. It was cDNA, reverse transcribed from extracted RNA, that served as the sequencing template. The repertoire was sequenced with immunoSEQ multiplex PCR; TCRdb's copy has only in-frame clones and lacks some. In total the sample includes roughly 120,000 clones, none of them seen once. V was pared by 0 bases and J by 0 bases, with 3 bases of the junction left unmatched. The length of the CDR3 is 16 residues. Germline lookup yields CDR1 FNHDT and CDR2 SITEND (reference sequence). The sample originates from a study of CD8+ T cells in alopecia areata. General study results and limits: Clarity of TCR sharing across patients fell short of that in mice, possibly HLA-related.

The receptor's source is a C3H/HeJ mouse with alopecia areata. This mouse strain has H2-k as its MHC haplotype. Sequenced sample: lesional skin. This chain uses TRBV19 with TRBJ2-3; TRBD2 matches 8 bases. The CDR3 bases that were read are TGTGCCAGCAGTATAGGCCTGGGGGGAAGTGCAGAA. Residues: CASSIGLGGSAE. The complete CDR3 sequence is CASSIGLGGSAETLYF. Based on the CDR3 plus reference TRBV19 and TRBJ2-3, the full variable domain is GGIITQTPKFLIGQEGQKLTLKCQQNFNHDTMYWYRQDSGKGLRLIYYSITENDLQKGDLSEGYDASREKKSSFSLTVTSAQKNEMAVFLCASSIGLGGSAETLYFGSGTRLTVL.